The clone carrying this T cell receptor beta chain has at least ten counts. Its antigen is currently unknown. These data are taken from a study of T-cell reconstitution after alpha-beta-depleted transplantation in children. Study-wide points: T-cell counts and diversity were attributed mostly to newly produced T cells one year after transplant.

Germline V gives CDR1 DFQATT, CDR2 SNEGSKA (reference sequence). Trimming took 6 bases from V and 1 from J, leaving 10 bases between them. The CDR3 spans 12 residues. Unique molecular identifiers were incorporated when the TCRbeta library was constructed. TCRdb redid the calling of the PCR reads with MiXCR, one entry per CDR3 protein. The sample records roughly 120,000 distinct CDR3 sequences, 23% being singletons. This receptor was identified in a male patient between 2 and 15 years old who had a stem cell transplant for chronic granulomatous disease, so the T cells may come from the graft donor. The input for sequencing was PBMCs, mostly from graft donor cells, taken 180 days after TCRalphabeta/CD19-depleted stem cell transplant. The V gene is TRBV20-1, the J gene TRBJ2-7, with no clear D. This chain's CDR3 is CSALTDSYEQYF. In DNA form, the CDR3 reads TGCAGTGCCCTCACTGATTCCTACGAGCAGTACTTC.